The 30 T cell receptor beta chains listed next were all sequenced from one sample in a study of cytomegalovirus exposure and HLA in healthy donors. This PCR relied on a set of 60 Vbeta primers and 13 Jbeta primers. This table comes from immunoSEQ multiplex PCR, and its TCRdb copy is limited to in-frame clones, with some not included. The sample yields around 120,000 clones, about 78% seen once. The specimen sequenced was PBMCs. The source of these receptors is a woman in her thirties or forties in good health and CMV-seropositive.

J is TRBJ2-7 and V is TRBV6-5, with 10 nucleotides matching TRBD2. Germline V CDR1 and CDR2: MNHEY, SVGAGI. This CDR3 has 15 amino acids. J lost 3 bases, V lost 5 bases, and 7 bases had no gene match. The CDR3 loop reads CASSQAGTSDYEQYF. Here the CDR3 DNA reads TGTGCCAGCAGTCAGGCCGGGACTAGCGACTACGAGCAGTACTTC.

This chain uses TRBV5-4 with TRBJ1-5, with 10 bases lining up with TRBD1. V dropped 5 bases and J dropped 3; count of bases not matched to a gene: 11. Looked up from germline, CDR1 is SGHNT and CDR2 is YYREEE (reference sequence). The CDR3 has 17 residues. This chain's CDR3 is CASSSFPGTGANQPQHF. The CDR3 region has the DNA TGTGCCAGCAGTTCATTCCCCGGGACAGGGGCCAATCAGCCCCAGCATTTT.

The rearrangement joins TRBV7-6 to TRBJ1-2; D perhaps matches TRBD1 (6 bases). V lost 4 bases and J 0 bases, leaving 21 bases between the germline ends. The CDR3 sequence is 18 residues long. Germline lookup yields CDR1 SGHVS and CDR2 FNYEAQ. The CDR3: CASSSMATGLTSNYGYTF. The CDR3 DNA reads TGTGCCAGCAGCTCTATGGCCACAGGGCTCACCTCTAACTATGGCTACACCTTC.

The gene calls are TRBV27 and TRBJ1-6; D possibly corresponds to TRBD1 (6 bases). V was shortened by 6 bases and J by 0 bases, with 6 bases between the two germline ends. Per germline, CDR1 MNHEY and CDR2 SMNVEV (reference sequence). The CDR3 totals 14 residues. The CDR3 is CASRDSSYNSPLHF. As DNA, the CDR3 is TGTGCCAGCAGGGACAGCTCCTATAATTCACCCCTCCACTTT.

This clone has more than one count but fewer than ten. The CDR3 region is CASSINSPGEAFF. CDR3 sequence (DNA): TGTGCCAGTAGTATAAATAGTCCGGGTGAAGCTTTCTTT. The chain carries TRBV19 and TRBJ1-1; D gene ambiguous. The CDR3 sequence is 13 residues long. The germline V gene encodes CDR1 LNHDA and CDR2 SQIVND (reference sequence). Trimming took 2 bases from V and 7 from J, leaving 11 bases between them.

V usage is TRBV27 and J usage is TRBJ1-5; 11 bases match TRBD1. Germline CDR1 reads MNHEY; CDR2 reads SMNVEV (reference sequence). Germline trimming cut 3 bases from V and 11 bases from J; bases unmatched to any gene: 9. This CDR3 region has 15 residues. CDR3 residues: CASSLSRTGGWAQHF. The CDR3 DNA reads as TGTGCCAGCAGTTTGTCCAGGACAGGGGGCTGGGCCCAGCATTTT.

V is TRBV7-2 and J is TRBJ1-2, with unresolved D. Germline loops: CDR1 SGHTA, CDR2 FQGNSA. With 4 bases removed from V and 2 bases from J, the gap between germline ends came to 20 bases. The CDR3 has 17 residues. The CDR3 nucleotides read TGTGCCAGCAGCTCCGAGCCGAGAAGAACAGAGAACTATGGCTACACCTTC. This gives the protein CASSSEPRRTENYGYTF.

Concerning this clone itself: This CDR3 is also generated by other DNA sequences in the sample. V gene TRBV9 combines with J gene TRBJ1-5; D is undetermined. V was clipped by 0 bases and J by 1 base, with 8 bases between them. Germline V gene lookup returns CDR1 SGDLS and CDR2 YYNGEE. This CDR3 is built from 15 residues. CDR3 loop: CASSVGGASNQPQHF. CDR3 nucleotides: TGTGCCAGCAGCGTAGGGGGAGCCAGCAATCAGCCCCAGCATTTT.

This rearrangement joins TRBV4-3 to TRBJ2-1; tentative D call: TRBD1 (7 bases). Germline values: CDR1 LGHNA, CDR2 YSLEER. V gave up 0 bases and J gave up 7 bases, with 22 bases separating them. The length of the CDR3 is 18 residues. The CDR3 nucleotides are TGCGCCAGCAGCCAAGACCAGGGGGGTCGTTATCTATCGAATGAGCAGTTCTTC. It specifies CASSQDQGGRYLSNEQFF.

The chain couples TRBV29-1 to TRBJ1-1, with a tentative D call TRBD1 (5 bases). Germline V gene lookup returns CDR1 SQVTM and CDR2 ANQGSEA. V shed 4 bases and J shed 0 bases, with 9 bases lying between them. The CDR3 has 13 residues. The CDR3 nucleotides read TGCAGCGTTGGCGGGGGGATGAACACTGAAGCTTTCTTT. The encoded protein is CSVGGGMNTEAFF.

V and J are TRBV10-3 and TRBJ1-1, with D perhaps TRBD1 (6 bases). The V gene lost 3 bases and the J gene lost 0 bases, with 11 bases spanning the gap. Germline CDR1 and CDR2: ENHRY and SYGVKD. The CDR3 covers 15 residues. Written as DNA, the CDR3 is TGTGCCATCAGTGACATAGGACAGCTGAACACTGAAGCTTTCTTT. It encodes CAISDIGQLNTEAFF.

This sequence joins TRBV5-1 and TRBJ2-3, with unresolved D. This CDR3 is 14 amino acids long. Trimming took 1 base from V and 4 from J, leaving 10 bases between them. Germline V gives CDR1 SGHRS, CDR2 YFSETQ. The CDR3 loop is CASSLSGFPDTQYF. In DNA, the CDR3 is TGCGCCAGCAGCTTGTCAGGCTTCCCAGATACGCAGTATTTT.

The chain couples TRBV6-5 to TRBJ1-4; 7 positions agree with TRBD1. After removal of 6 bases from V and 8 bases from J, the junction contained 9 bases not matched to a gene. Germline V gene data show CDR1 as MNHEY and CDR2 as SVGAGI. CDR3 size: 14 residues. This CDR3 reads CASSRDRVQEKLFF. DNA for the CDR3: TGTGCCAGCAGCCGCGACAGGGTACAGGAAAAACTGTTTTTT.

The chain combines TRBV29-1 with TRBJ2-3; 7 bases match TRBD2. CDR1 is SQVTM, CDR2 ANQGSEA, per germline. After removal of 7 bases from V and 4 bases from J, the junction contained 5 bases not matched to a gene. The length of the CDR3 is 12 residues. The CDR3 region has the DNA TGCAGCGACCTACGGGGGGCAGATACGCAGTATTTT. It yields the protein CSDLRGADTQYF.

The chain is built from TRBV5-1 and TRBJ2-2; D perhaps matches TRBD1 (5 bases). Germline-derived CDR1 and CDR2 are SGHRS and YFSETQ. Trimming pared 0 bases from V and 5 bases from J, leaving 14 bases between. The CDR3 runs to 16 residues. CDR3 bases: TGCGCCAGCAGCTTGGAAGGGGCGAAGAAGACCGGGGAGCTGTTTTTT. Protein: CASSLEGAKKTGELFF.

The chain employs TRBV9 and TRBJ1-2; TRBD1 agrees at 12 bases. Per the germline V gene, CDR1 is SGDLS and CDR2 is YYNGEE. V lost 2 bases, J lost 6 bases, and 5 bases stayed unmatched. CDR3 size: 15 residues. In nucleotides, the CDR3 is TGTGCCAGCAGCGTTTTGGGACAGGGGGCGCATGGCTACACCTTC. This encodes CASSVLGQGAHGYTF. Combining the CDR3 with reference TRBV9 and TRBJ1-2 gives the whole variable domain DSGVTQTPKHLITATGQRVTLRCSPRSGDLSVYWYQQSLDQGLQFLIQYYNGEERAKGNILERFSAQQFPDLHSELNLSSLELGDSALYFCASSVLGQGAHGYTFGSGTRLTVV.

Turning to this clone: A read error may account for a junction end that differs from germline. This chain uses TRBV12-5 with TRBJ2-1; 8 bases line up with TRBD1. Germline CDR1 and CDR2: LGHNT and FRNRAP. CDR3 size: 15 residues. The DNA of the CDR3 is TGTGCTAGTGTCCCCCCAGGGGGCTCCTACAATGGGCAGTTCTTC. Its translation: CASVPPGGSYNGQFF. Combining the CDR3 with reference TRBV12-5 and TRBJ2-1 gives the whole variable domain DARVTQTPRHKVTEMGQEVTMRCQPILGHNTVFWYRQTMMQGLELLAYFRNRAPLDDSGMPKDRFSAEMPDATLATLKIQPSEPRDSAVYFCASVPPGGSYNGQFFGPGTRLTVL.

CDR3 in amino acids: CASRTRQAGGYSNQPQHF. The CDR3 DNA reads TGTGCCAGTCGAACCCGCCAGGCCGGCGGGTATAGCAATCAGCCCCAGCATTTT. The rearrangement links TRBV19 to TRBJ1-5; D is undetermined. Trimming took off 8 bases at V and 0 bases at J, with 23 bases between the two ends. Germline-derived CDR1 and CDR2 are LNHDA and SQIVND (reference sequence). This CDR3 has 18 residues.

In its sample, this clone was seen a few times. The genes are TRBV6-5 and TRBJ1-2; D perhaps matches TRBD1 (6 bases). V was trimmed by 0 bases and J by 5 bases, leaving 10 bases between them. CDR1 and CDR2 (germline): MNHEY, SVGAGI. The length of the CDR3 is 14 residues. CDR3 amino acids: CASSYSEGGYGYTF. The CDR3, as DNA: TGTGCCAGCAGTTACTCAGAGGGGGGGTATGGCTACACCTTC.

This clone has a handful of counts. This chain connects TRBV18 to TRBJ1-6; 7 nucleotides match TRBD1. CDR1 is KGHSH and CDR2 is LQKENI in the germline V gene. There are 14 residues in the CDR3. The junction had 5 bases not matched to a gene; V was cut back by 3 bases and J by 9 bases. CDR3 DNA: TGTGCCAGCTCACCGGACCGGGACAGTTCACCCCTCCACTTT. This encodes CASSPDRDSSPLHF.

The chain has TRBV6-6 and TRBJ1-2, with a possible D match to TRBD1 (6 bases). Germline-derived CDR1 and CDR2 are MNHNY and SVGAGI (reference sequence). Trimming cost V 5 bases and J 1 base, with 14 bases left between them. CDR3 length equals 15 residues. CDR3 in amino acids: CASSPSWDINYGYTF. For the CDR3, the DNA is TGTGCCAGCAGTCCCTCATGGGACATTAACTATGGCTACACCTTC.

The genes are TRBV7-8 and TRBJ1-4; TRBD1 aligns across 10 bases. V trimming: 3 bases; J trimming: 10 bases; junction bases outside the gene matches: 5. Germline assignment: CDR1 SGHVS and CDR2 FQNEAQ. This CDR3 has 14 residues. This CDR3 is CASSLGQGFGKLFF. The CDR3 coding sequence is TGTGCCAGCAGCTTGGGACAGGGGTTCGGAAAACTGTTTTTT.

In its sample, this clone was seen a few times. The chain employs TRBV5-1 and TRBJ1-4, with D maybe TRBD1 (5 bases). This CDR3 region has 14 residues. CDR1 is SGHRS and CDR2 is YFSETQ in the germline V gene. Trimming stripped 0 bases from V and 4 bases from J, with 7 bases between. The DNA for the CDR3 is TGCGCCAGCAGCTTGGGACAGATTAATGAAAAACTGTTTTTT. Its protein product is CASSLGQINEKLFF.

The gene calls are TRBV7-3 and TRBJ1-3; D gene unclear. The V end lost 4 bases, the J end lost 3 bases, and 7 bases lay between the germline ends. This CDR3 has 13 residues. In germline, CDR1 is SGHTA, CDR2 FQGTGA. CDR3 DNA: TGTGCCAGCAGCTCCCGTGTTGGAAACACCATATATTTT. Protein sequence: CASSSRVGNTIYF.

The CDR3 loop reads CASSEAGQGMDGYTF. The CDR3 DNA sequence: TGTGCCAGCAGTGAAGCGGGACAGGGAATGGATGGCTACACCTTC. The V gene is TRBV2, the J gene TRBJ1-2; 9 bases are shared with TRBD1. This CDR3 contains 15 residues. J lost 6 bases, V lost 0 bases, and 5 bases had no gene match. CDR1 is SNHLY, CDR2 FYNNEI, per germline.

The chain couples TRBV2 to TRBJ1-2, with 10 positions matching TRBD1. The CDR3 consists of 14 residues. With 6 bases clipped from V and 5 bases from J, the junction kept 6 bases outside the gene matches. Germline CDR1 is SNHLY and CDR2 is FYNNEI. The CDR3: CASRTGTGEYGYTF. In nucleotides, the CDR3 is TGTGCCAGCAGGACCGGGACAGGGGAATATGGCTACACCTTC.

The CDR3 nucleotides are TGTGCCAGCCAGGACAGGGAAAGGTTTTTGCCAGATACGCAGTATTTT. Residues: CASQDRERFLPDTQYF. J is TRBJ2-3 and V is TRBV6-6, with 8 bases that match TRBD1. The V segment lost 8 bases and the J segment 4 bases; nucleotides outside the gene matches: 14. The CDR3 contains 16 residues. Per the germline V gene, CDR1 is MNHNY and CDR2 is SVGAGI (reference sequence).

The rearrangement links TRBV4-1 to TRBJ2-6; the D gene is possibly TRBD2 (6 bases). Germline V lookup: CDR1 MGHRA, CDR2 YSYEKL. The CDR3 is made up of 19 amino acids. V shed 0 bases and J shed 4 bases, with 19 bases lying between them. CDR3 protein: CASSQEVVRRVSGANVLTF. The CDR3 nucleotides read TGCGCCAGCAGCCAAGAAGTAGTCCGGAGGGTGTCAGGGGCCAACGTCCTGACTTTC.

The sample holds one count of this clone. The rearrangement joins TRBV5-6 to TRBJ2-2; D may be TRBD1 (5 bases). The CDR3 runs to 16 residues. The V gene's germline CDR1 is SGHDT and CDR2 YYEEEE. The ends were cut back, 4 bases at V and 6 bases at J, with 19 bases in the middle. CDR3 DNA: TGTGCCAGCAGCCTCTTGGCAGGGCGTTGGGCCGGGGAGCTGTTTTTT. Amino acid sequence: CASSLLAGRWAGELFF.

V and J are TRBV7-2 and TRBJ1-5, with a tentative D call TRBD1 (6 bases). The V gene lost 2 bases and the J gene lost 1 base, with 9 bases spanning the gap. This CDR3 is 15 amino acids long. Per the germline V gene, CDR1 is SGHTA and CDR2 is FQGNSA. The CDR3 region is CASSLLGQSNQPQHF. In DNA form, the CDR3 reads TGTGCCAGCAGCTTACTTGGACAGAGCAATCAGCCCCAGCATTTT.